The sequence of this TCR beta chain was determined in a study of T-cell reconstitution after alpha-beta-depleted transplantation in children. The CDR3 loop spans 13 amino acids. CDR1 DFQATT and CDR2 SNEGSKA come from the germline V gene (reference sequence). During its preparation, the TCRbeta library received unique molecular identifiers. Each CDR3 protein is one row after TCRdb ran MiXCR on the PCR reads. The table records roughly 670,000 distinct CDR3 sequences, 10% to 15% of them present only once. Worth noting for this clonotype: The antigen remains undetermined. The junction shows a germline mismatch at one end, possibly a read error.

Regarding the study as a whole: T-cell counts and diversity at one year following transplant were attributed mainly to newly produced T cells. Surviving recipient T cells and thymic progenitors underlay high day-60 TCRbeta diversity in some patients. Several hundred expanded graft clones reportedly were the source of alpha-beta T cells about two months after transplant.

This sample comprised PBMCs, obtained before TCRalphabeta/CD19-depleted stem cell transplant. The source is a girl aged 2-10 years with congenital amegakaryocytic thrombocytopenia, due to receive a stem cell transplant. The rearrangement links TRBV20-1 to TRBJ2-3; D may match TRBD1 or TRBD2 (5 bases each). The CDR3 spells CSAGTASTETQYF. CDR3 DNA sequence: TGCAGTGCTGGGACGGCAAGCACAGAGACGCAGTATTTT.